This TCR beta chain comes out of a study of T cell responses to AZD1222 COVID-19 vaccine. Study as a whole: Pooled together were second doses at about 4 or about 12 weeks. Findings of the study overall: Females made up more of the donors, who were largely white British, and clonal diversity may have come out too low.

CDR1 and CDR2 (germline): LGHNT, FRNRAP. This CDR3 is built from 16 residues. V was clipped by 4 bases and J by 9 bases; unmatched bases: 14. Only in-frame clones appear in the TCRdb table, and some are missing; sequencing was by immunoSEQ multiplex PCR. Of 150,000 or so clones in the sample, about 89% were seen once. As regards this clone: The antigen is not known.

The receptor was derived from an adult in good health. Source: peripheral blood, taken on day 0 of AZD1222 vaccination. The rearrangement uses TRBV12-5 and TRBJ2-1, with 8 bases aligning to TRBD1. The chain's CDR3 is CASGWWDRWGFGEQFF. CDR3 in DNA: TGTGCTAGTGGTTGGTGGGACAGGTGGGGTTTTGGTGAGCAGTTCTTC.